The 31 T cell receptor beta chains below all came from one sample that was sequenced in a study of blood T cell repertoires in COVID-19. Clones were read by immunoSEQ multiplex PCR, and TCRdb kept only the in-frame ones, dropping some. The sample lists some 100,000 clones, approximately 86% seen once, with about a tenth in the top ten. The sequenced sample was peripheral blood. The receptors here all came from a man aged 50-59 years with acute or convalescent COVID-19.

The rearrangement uses TRBV28 and TRBJ2-2, with TRBD2 matching 11 bases. The V segment lost 3 bases and the J segment 4 bases; nucleotides outside the gene matches: 1. CDR1 and CDR2 (germline): MDHEN, SYDVKM. The CDR3 totals 15 residues. The CDR3 DNA sequence: TGTGCCAGCAGTTTGGGGACTAGCGGCACCGGGGAGCTGTTTTTT. It translates to CASSLGTSGTGELFF. The variable domain in full, with the rest retrieved from reference TRBV28 and TRBJ2-2, is DVKVTQSSRYLVKRTGEKVFLECVQDMDHENMFWYRQDPGLGLRLIYFSYDVKMKEKGDIPEGYSVSREKKERFSLILESASTNQTSMYLCASSLGTSGTGELFFGEGSRLTVL.

The V and J genes are TRBV19 and TRBJ2-1; 11 nucleotides match TRBD2. The CDR3 contains 16 residues. The V and J ends lost 5 bases and 7 bases, in that order; junction bases with no gene match: 10. In germline, CDR1 is LNHDA, CDR2 SQIVND (reference sequence). The CDR3 spells CASSLQLAGGRNEQFF. The CDR3 DNA reads TGTGCCAGTAGTCTCCAGTTAGCGGGAGGGCGGAATGAGCAGTTCTTC.

V and J are TRBV11-1 and TRBJ2-7, with D possibly matching TRBD1 (5 bases). CDR1 and CDR2 from the germline V gene are SGHAT and FQDESV (reference sequence). V was shortened by 5 bases and J by 3 bases, with 14 bases between the two germline ends. The CDR3 totals 14 residues. The CDR3 protein is CASSTKIDSYEQYF. The CDR3 DNA is TGTGCCAGCAGCACAAAGATAGACAGCTACGAGCAGTACTTC.

Only a few counts were recorded for this clone. This chain uses TRBV7-2 with TRBJ2-2; 9 nucleotides match TRBD1. With V trimmed by 6 bases and J by 0 bases, 5 bases remained unmatched. The germline gives CDR1 SGHTA, CDR2 FQGNSA. The CDR3 contains 16 residues. CDR3 sequence (DNA): TGTGCCAGCAGGGGGACAGGGACCGCGAACACCGGGGAGCTGTTTTTT. It translates to CASRGTGTANTGELFF.

The rearrangement joins TRBV9 to TRBJ2-4; tentative D call: TRBD2 (6 bases). Germline lookup yields CDR1 SGDLS and CDR2 YYNGEE. This CDR3 spans 16 amino acids. With 3 bases removed from V and 0 bases from J, the gap between germline ends came to 13 bases. The CDR3 region is CASSASQGLAKNIQYF. The CDR3 DNA reads as TGTGCCAGCAGCGCGAGTCAGGGACTAGCCAAAAACATTCAGTACTTC.

The rearrangement links TRBV28 to TRBJ1-5; TRBD1 matches 7 bases. The V segment lost 5 bases and the J segment 0 bases; nucleotides outside the gene matches: 4. CDR3 length equals 15 residues. Germline CDR1 MDHEN, CDR2 SYDVKM. The CDR3 reads CASSRDSISNQPQHF. CDR3 nucleotides: TGTGCCAGCAGTCGGGACAGTATTAGCAATCAGCCCCAGCATTTT. The full variable domain, in which reference TRBV28 and TRBJ1-5 provide the parts outside the CDR3, is DVKVTQSSRYLVKRTGEKVFLECVQDMDHENMFWYRQDPGLGLRLIYFSYDVKMKEKGDIPEGYSVSREKKERFSLILESASTNQTSMYLCASSRDSISNQPQHFGDGTRLSIL.

This chain links TRBV6-5 with TRBJ1-2; 9 positions agree with TRBD1. CDR3 length equals 14 residues. Germline V lookup: CDR1 MNHEY, CDR2 SVGAGI. The junction had 9 bases not matched to a gene; V was cut back by 9 bases and J by 4 bases. The CDR3 here is CASFLQGAFYGYTF. CDR3 coding DNA: TGTGCCAGTTTCCTACAGGGGGCTTTCTATGGCTACACCTTC.

V usage is TRBV5-1 and J usage is TRBJ1-1, with 9 nucleotides matching TRBD1. CDR3 length: 14 residues. The trim removed 7 bases at V and 0 bases at J, leaving 4 bases unmatched. CDR1 and CDR2 from the germline V gene are SGHRS and YFSETQ. This chain's CDR3 is CASGRDRVNTEAFF. CDR3 sequence (DNA): TGCGCCAGCGGGCGGGACAGGGTGAACACTGAAGCTTTCTTT.

The V gene is TRBV30, the J gene TRBJ2-7, with a weak D call TRBD1 (5 bases). CDR1 is GTSNPN and CDR2 is SVGIG in the germline V gene (reference sequence). The CDR3 extends over 14 amino acids. V dropped 2 bases and J dropped 4 bases, with 15 bases sitting between them. The CDR3 sequence is CAWSSDTEAYEQYF. In nucleotides, the CDR3 is TGTGCCTGGAGTTCGGACACAGAGGCATACGAGCAGTACTTC.

The rearrangement links TRBV28 to TRBJ2-2; 8 nucleotides match TRBD1. The V segment lost 5 bases and the J segment 7 bases; nucleotides outside the gene matches: 9. The CDR3 has 15 residues. Germline values: CDR1 MDHEN, CDR2 SYDVKM. CDR3 in DNA: TGTGCCAGCAGTACAGGGGGAGTCGGTAACGGGGAGCTGTTTTTT. Translated, it gives CASSTGGVGNGELFF. The variable domain in full, with the rest retrieved from reference TRBV28 and TRBJ2-2, is DVKVTQSSRYLVKRTGEKVFLECVQDMDHENMFWYRQDPGLGLRLIYFSYDVKMKEKGDIPEGYSVSREKKERFSLILESASTNQTSMYLCASSTGGVGNGELFFGEGSRLTVL.

The gene calls are TRBV18 and TRBJ1-6, with D possibly being TRBD1 (5 bases). V was shortened by 0 bases and J by 7 bases, with 16 bases between the two germline ends. Germline CDR1 is KGHSH and CDR2 is LQKENI. The CDR3 is 17 residues long. As DNA, the CDR3 is TGTGCCAGCTCACCACCGAGAGGGACTGACGGGAATTCACCCCTCCACTTT. Protein: CASSPPRGTDGNSPLHF. Complete variable domain (other parts from reference TRBV18 and TRBJ1-6): NAGVMQNPRHLVRRRGQEARLRCSPMKGHSHVYWYRQLPEEGLKFMVYLQKENIIDESGMPKERFSAEFPKEGPSILRIQQVVRGDSAAYFCASSPPRGTDGNSPLHFGNGTRLTVT.

The V call is TRBV4-1, the J call TRBJ1-5; 9 bases are a match to TRBD1. The CDR3 extends over 15 amino acids. Per germline, CDR1 MGHRA and CDR2 YSYEKL. J gave up 6 bases and V 4 bases, and 7 bases lay outside the gene matches. CDR3 in DNA: TGCGCCAGCAGCCGAGCGGGACAGGGAGGTCAGCCCCAGCATTTT. This encodes CASSRAGQGGQPQHF.

The V gene is TRBV6-4, the J gene TRBJ1-2, with 10 bases lining up with TRBD1. The V gene end was trimmed by 3 bases and the J gene end by 5 bases; junction bases not matched to a gene: 6. Germline V gene data show CDR1 as MRHNA and CDR2 as SNTAGT. This CDR3 region has 15 residues. The CDR3 DNA follows: TGTGCCAGCAGTGATTTCGGACAGGGGGGGTATGGCTACACCTTC. This gives the protein CASSDFGQGGYGYTF.

This clone was seen a single time. The gene calls are TRBV5-1 and TRBJ2-1; no clear D. The V and J ends lost 2 bases and 5 bases respectively, with 8 bases between them. This CDR3 has 13 amino acids. The germline CDR1 and CDR2 sequences are SGHRS and YFSETQ. In DNA, the CDR3 is TGCGCCAGCAGCTTAGCCCCCGACAATGAGCAGTTCTTC. The encoded protein is CASSLAPDNEQFF.

The chain carries TRBV2 and TRBJ1-1, with 7 bases that match TRBD1. Germline values: CDR1 SNHLY, CDR2 FYNNEI. With V trimmed by 5 bases and J by 4 bases, 7 bases remained unmatched. The CDR3 totals 14 residues. The CDR3 nucleotides read TGTGCCAGCAGTCCCCGGACAGGTCTCACTGAAGCTTTCTTT. Protein sequence: CASSPRTGLTEAFF.

The chain is built from TRBV4-1 and TRBJ2-1; 16 bases agree with TRBD2. V lost 1 base to trimming and J lost 4 bases; unmatched junction nucleotides: 4. The CDR3 contains 18 residues. Germline lookup yields CDR1 MGHRA and CDR2 YSYEKL. DNA for the CDR3: TGCGCCAGCAGCCAAGCCCCGGGACTAGCGGGAGGGTACAATGAGCAGTTCTTC. Its protein product is CASSQAPGLAGGYNEQFF.

This clone came up once. V is TRBV6-2 or TRBV6-3 and J is TRBJ2-7; the match to TRBD2 covers 7 bases. CDR1 and CDR2 (germline): MNHEY, SVGEGT. CDR3 length: 14 residues. The trim removed 1 base at V and 5 bases at J, leaving 5 bases unmatched. CDR3 sequence (DNA): TGTGCCAGCAGTTACTGGGAGGGAGAAGACGAGCAGTACTTC. Translated, it gives CASSYWEGEDEQYF.

This chain connects TRBV5-4 to TRBJ2-1, with 8 nucleotides matching TRBD1. CDR1 and CDR2 (germline): SGHNT, YYREEE (reference sequence). The CDR3 spans 16 residues. Trimming cost V 3 bases and J 4 bases; bases outside gene matches: 9. In nucleotides, the CDR3 is TGTGCCAGCAGCTACCATCCCGGGACAGGATACAATGAGCAGTTCTTC. It specifies CASSYHPGTGYNEQFF. The entire variable domain, with the rest obtained from reference TRBV5-4 and TRBJ2-1, is as follows: ETGVTQSPTHLIKTRGQQVTLRCSSQSGHNTVSWYQQALGQGPQFIFQYYREEENGRGNFPPRFSGLQFPNYSSELNVNALELDDSALYLCASSYHPGTGYNEQFFGPGTRLTVL.

The chain couples TRBV18 to TRBJ2-5; TRBD1 aligns across 7 bases. This CDR3 has 14 amino acids. CDR1 is KGHSH and CDR2 is LQKENI in the germline V gene. J gave up 4 bases and V 3 bases, and 5 bases lay outside the gene matches. CDR3 in amino acids: CASSPPRGSETQYF. CDR3 nucleotide sequence: TGTGCCAGCTCACCGCCCAGGGGGTCAGAGACCCAGTACTTC.

The rearrangement links TRBV15 to TRBJ1-1, with 7 bases that match TRBD1. The junction had 4 bases not matched to a gene; V was cut back by 3 bases and J by 6 bases. CDR3 length equals 13 residues. Germline V gene sequence: CDR1 LNHNV, CDR2 YYDKDF (reference sequence). CDR3 nucleotide sequence: TGTGCCACCAGCAGCAGACAGGGAGCTGAAGCTTTCTTT. It codes for CATSSRQGAEAFF. The full variable domain, with the rest looked up from reference TRBV15 and TRBJ1-1, is DAMVIQNPRYQVTQFGKPVTLSCSQTLNHNVMYWYQQKSSQAPKLLFHYYDKDFNNEADTPDNFQSRRPNTSFCFLDIRSPGLGDTAMYLCATSSRQGAEAFFGQGTRLTVV.

This chain joins TRBV7-3 and TRBJ2-5; D uncertain. CDR1 and CDR2 from the germline V gene are SGHTA and FQGTGA. The CDR3 totals 14 residues. The V end was cut by 1 base, the J end by 8 bases, with 14 bases between. The CDR3 DNA reads as TGTGCCAGCAGCTTAAGTAGATCGTCGCACACCCAGTACTTC. The encoded protein is CASSLSRSSHTQYF.

This chain connects TRBV4-2 to TRBJ1-5; possibly TRBD1 for D (5 bases). Trimming removed 4 bases from V and 5 bases from J, with 15 bases in between. Germline V gene lookup returns CDR1 LGHNA and CDR2 YNFKEQ. The CDR3 contains 15 residues. CDR3 protein: CASSPAQGPDQPQHF. For the CDR3, the DNA is TGTGCCAGCAGCCCCGCCCAGGGCCCCGATCAGCCCCAGCATTTT.

The chain joins TRBV5-1 to TRBJ2-5; D gene unclear. The CDR3 loop spans 11 amino acids. V lost 5 bases, J lost 3 bases, and 5 bases lay in between. Looked up from germline, CDR1 is SGHRS and CDR2 is YFSETQ. The CDR3 spells CASRQEETQYF. The CDR3 DNA is TGCGCCAGCAGGCAGGAAGAGACCCAGTACTTC. Supplemented by reference TRBV5-1 and TRBJ2-5, the full variable domain reads KAGVTQTPRYLIKTRGQQVTLSCSPISGHRSVSWYQQTPGQGLQFLFEYFSETQRNKGNFPGRFSGRQFSNSRSEMNVSTLELGDSALYLCASRQEETQYFGPGTRLLVL.

This clone was detected only once. For the CDR3, the DNA is TGTGCCAGCAGGGGAGCTAGAGCAACCGATACGCAGTATTTT. It is translated as CASRGARATDTQYF. This chain joins TRBV7-3 and TRBJ2-3, with D perhaps TRBD2 (5 bases). CDR1 SGHTA and CDR2 FQGTGA come from the germline V gene. The V gene lost 6 bases and the J gene lost 6 bases, with 16 bases spanning the gap. This CDR3 contains 14 residues.

This chain uses TRBV5-1 with TRBJ1-2; 10 nucleotides line up with TRBD1. The CDR3 loop spans 13 amino acids. V gave up 4 bases and J gave up 8 bases; unmatched junction bases: 5. The germline V gene has CDR1 SGHRS and CDR2 YFSETQ. CDR3 bases: TGCGCCAGCAGCCCCGGGACAGGGGAAGGCTACACCTTC. Protein sequence: CASSPGTGEGYTF.

The chain couples TRBV6-5 to TRBJ2-7, with a tentative D call TRBD2 (6 bases). V was cut by 6 bases and J by 1 base, with 16 bases left in between. This CDR3 region has 15 residues. Germline CDR1 MNHEY, CDR2 SVGAGI. CDR3 sequence reads: CASSHGGVGSYEQYF. The CDR3 DNA is TGTGCCAGCAGCCACGGAGGGGTTGGGTCCTACGAGCAGTACTTC.

This clone was recorded a few times. V is TRBV11-3 and J is TRBJ1-1, with 8 bases matching TRBD1. Germline CDR1 and CDR2: SGHNT and YENEEA. J gave up 1 base and V 1 base, and 5 bases lay outside the gene matches. The CDR3 loop spans 16 amino acids. The CDR3 loop is CASSLVLDRANTEAFF. CDR3 coding DNA: TGTGCCAGCAGCTTAGTTTTGGACAGGGCGAACACTGAAGCTTTCTTT.

This chain joins TRBV19 and TRBJ1-6, with 7 bases fitting TRBD1. CDR3 length equals 16 residues. V dropped 3 bases and J dropped 8; count of bases not matched to a gene: 10. Germline CDR1 reads LNHDA; CDR2 reads SQIVND (reference sequence). The CDR3 reads CASSIRDRANHSPLHF. The CDR3 nucleotides are TGTGCCAGTAGTATCCGTGACAGGGCAAACCATTCACCCCTCCACTTT.

The chain has TRBV19 and TRBJ1-4, with 7 bases aligning to TRBD1. V lost 0 bases to trimming and J lost 5 bases; unmatched junction nucleotides: 12. Looked up from germline, CDR1 is LNHDA and CDR2 is SQIVND (reference sequence). The CDR3 runs 18 residues. CDR3 bases: TGTGCCAGTAGTATAGATTCCTTGGGGGGACAGACAAATGAAAAACTGTTTTTT. This encodes CASSIDSLGGQTNEKLFF. Full variable domain (remainder filled in from reference TRBV19 and TRBJ1-4): DGGITQSPKYLFRKEGQNVTLSCEQNLNHDAMYWYRQDPGQGLRLIYYSQIVNDFQKGDIAEGYSVSREKKESFPLTVTSAQKNPTAFYLCASSIDSLGGQTNEKLFFGSGTQLSVL.

The chain employs TRBV24-1 and TRBJ1-2, with TRBD1 matching 11 bases. Trimming removed 4 bases from V and 9 bases from J; junction bases left unmatched: 6. This CDR3 has 14 amino acids. The germline gives CDR1 KGHDR, CDR2 SFDVKD. CDR3 nucleotide sequence: TGTGCCACCAGTGACCTGGGACAGGGGGGACGCTACACCTTC. Residues: CATSDLGQGGRYTF.

The chain combines TRBV30 with TRBJ1-5, with D perhaps matching TRBD1 (6 bases). The CDR3 consists of 13 residues. V lost 2 bases to trimming and J lost 8 bases, with 13 bases between them. Germline V CDR1 and CDR2: GTSNPN, SVGIG (reference sequence). CDR3 nucleotides: TGTGCCTGGAGTCTCGCTGAGGGGGAGCCCCAGCATTTT. Its translation: CAWSLAEGEPQHF.